Below are 23 T cell receptor beta chains sequenced from a single sample in a study of cytomegalovirus exposure and HLA in healthy donors. Vbeta (60) and Jbeta (13) primers were used in the PCR. The table came from immunoSEQ multiplex PCR; TCRdb's copy has only in-frame clones and leaves some out. This table has roughly 120,000 clones, 76% appearing once. The specimen sequenced was PBMCs. Source of these receptors: a man in his fifties in good health and CMV-seronegative.

The chain employs TRBV5-8 and TRBJ1-1, with TRBD1 matching over 8 bases. With V trimmed by 1 base and J by 4 bases, 6 bases remained unmatched. This CDR3 spans 15 amino acids. Germline CDR1 and CDR2: SGHTS and YDEGEE. The CDR3 loop reads CASSLNPGGFTEAFF. Here the CDR3 DNA reads TGTGCCAGCAGCTTGAATCCAGGGGGCTTCACTGAAGCTTTCTTT.

The gene calls are TRBV2 and TRBJ1-5; weak D call: TRBD1 (6 bases). V was clipped by 7 bases and J by 0 bases, with 13 bases between them. The CDR3 totals 15 residues. Germline V gene sequence: CDR1 SNHLY, CDR2 FYNNEI. CDR3 sequence (DNA): TGTGCCAGCATGGGGGGGGCTTATAGCAATCAGCCCCAGCATTTT. Its protein product is CASMGGAYSNQPQHF.

This chain connects TRBV5-4 to TRBJ1-3; D is undetermined. V was pared by 3 bases and J by 2 bases, with 15 bases between. Germline V gene data show CDR1 as SGHNT and CDR2 as YYREEE (reference sequence). The CDR3 is made up of 16 amino acids. The CDR3 loop is CASSWYLGEPGNTIYF. CDR3 in DNA: TGTGCCAGCAGCTGGTACCTTGGGGAGCCTGGAAACACCATATATTTT.

Written as DNA, the CDR3 is TGTGCCAGCAGCTTGCCCCGGGAACCCTACGAGCAGTACTTC. It is translated as CASSLPREPYEQYF. V gene TRBV7-9 combines with J gene TRBJ2-7, with D tentatively TRBD2 (5 bases). The CDR3 is 14 residues long. Germline values: CDR1 SEHNR, CDR2 FQNEAQ (reference sequence). With 3 bases removed from V and 2 bases from J, the gap between germline ends came to 11 bases.

J is TRBJ2-2 and V is TRBV11-3; no clear D gene. Germline V gene lookup returns CDR1 SGHNT and CDR2 YENEEA. The CDR3 is made up of 14 amino acids. The ends were cut back, 5 bases at V and 1 base at J, with 8 bases in the middle. This CDR3 is CASSPRQNTGELFF. The CDR3 nucleotides are TGTGCCAGCAGCCCCCGACAGAACACCGGGGAGCTGTTTTTT.

The V call is TRBV18, the J call TRBJ2-7; a possible D gene is TRBD2 (7 bases). The CDR3 is made up of 17 amino acids. V was cut by 8 bases and J by 0 bases, with 23 bases left in between. From germline, CDR1 is KGHSH and CDR2 LQKENI. The CDR3: CASRPMARGAYSYEQYV. The CDR3 DNA sequence: TGTGCCAGCCGCCCCATGGCCCGGGGGGCCTACTCCTACGAGCAGTACGTC.

V gene TRBV2 combines with J gene TRBJ2-2; D perhaps matches TRBD1 (6 bases). V lost 6 bases to trimming and J lost 2 bases, with 13 bases between them. The CDR3 totals 15 residues. Germline V lookup: CDR1 SNHLY, CDR2 FYNNEI. CDR3 DNA: TGTGCCAGCAGGTTACAGGGTAGCAACACCGGGGAGCTGTTTTTT. As protein: CASRLQGSNTGELFF.

The gene calls are TRBV12-5 and TRBJ2-5; D is undetermined. CDR1 LGHNT and CDR2 FRNRAP come from the germline V gene. V lost 8 bases and J lost 0, with 13 bases in between. The CDR3 extends over 14 amino acids. CDR3 coding DNA: TGTGCTAGTAGTTCAGGCATATACCAAGAGACCCAGTACTTC. Protein sequence: CASSSGIYQETQYF.

The chain couples TRBV5-4 to TRBJ2-7; 10 bases are shared with TRBD1. In germline, CDR1 is SGHNT, CDR2 YYREEE (reference sequence). The CDR3 sequence is 16 residues long. V shed 0 bases and J 2 bases; nucleotides not matched to a gene: 5. CDR3 region: CASSLGPGQGTYEQYV. The CDR3 nucleotides are TGTGCCAGCAGCTTGGGGCCGGGACAGGGGACCTACGAGCAGTACGTC.

V gene TRBV6-6 combines with J gene TRBJ1-6; 7 bases map to TRBD1. Unmatched junction bases numbered 5, after V lost 6 bases and J lost 3 bases. Looked up from germline, CDR1 is MNHNY and CDR2 is SVGAGI (reference sequence). This CDR3 is built from 15 residues. Here the CDR3 DNA reads TGTGCCAGCAGCCCCGGGACAGACTATAATTCACCCCTCCACTTT. The encoded protein is CASSPGTDYNSPLHF.

The CDR3 spells CASSPSPSGGYNEQFF. CDR3 coding DNA: TGCGCCAGCAGCCCGAGCCCTAGCGGGGGGTACAATGAGCAGTTCTTC. The rearrangement uses TRBV5-1 and TRBJ2-1; 11 bases align to TRBD2. Germline V gene data show CDR1 as SGHRS and CDR2 as YFSETQ. V lost 4 bases to trimming and J lost 4 bases; unmatched junction nucleotides: 7. This CDR3 region has 16 residues.

This chain links TRBV27 with TRBJ1-1; 7 bases align to TRBD1. With V trimmed by 5 bases and J by 2 bases, 8 bases remained unmatched. Germline CDR1 MNHEY, CDR2 SMNVEV (reference sequence). CDR3 length equals 15 residues. The CDR3 DNA reads TGTGCCAGCAGTAAACTGACAGGGATTAACACTGAAGCTTTCTTT. It is translated as CASSKLTGINTEAFF.

CDR3 in amino acids: CASSPFGSRTDTQYF. The DNA of the CDR3 is TGTGCCAGCTCACCATTCGGCTCGCGGACAGATACGCAGTATTTT. The chain employs TRBV18 and TRBJ2-3; D is uncertain. CDR3 length equals 15 residues. Germline-derived CDR1 and CDR2 are KGHSH and LQKENI. Deletions cut 2 bases from V and 3 bases from J, with 12 bases between.

This clone was seen only a few times. This sequence joins TRBV18 and TRBJ1-5, with 8 bases aligning to TRBD1. Germline CDR1 is KGHSH and CDR2 is LQKENI. The J segment lost 0 bases and the V segment lost 6 bases, leaving 7 bases of the junction unmatched. The CDR3 length is 16 residues. CDR3 residues: CASSPRQGSSNQPQHF. The CDR3, as DNA: TGTGCCAGCTCGCCTAGACAGGGGAGTAGCAATCAGCCCCAGCATTTT. The full variable domain, its missing parts supplied by reference TRBV18 and TRBJ1-5, is NAGVMQNPRHLVRRRGQEARLRCSPMKGHSHVYWYRQLPEEGLKFMVYLQKENIIDESGMPKERFSAEFPKEGPSILRIQQVVRGDSAAYFCASSPRQGSSNQPQHFGDGTRLSIL.

In its sample, this clone was seen a few times. This chain links TRBV18 with TRBJ2-3; TRBD2 agrees at 10 bases. Trimming at V came to 3 bases and at J to 4 bases, leaving 1 base not matched to a gene. From germline, CDR1 is KGHSH and CDR2 LQKENI. The CDR3 is made up of 14 amino acids. CDR3 loop: CASSPSGGADTQYF. Here the CDR3 DNA reads TGTGCCAGCTCACCCAGCGGGGGGGCAGATACGCAGTATTTT.

The chain is built from TRBV11-1 and TRBJ2-3; D might be TRBD2 (5 bases). CDR1 and CDR2 (germline): SGHAT, FQDESV (reference sequence). The CDR3 extends over 16 amino acids. V was shortened by 5 bases and J by 2 bases, with 17 bases between the two germline ends. The CDR3 DNA follows: TGTGCCAGCAGCCAGCGGTTAGAGCGGAACACAGATACGCAGTATTTT. Its protein is CASSQRLERNTDTQYF. Supplemented by reference TRBV11-1 and TRBJ2-3, the full variable domain reads EAEVAQSPRYKITEKSQAVAFWCDPISGHATLYWYRQILGQGPELLVQFQDESVVDDSQLPKDRFSAERLKGVDSTLKIQPAELGDSAMYLCASSQRLERNTDTQYFGPGTRLTVL.

This chain connects TRBV6-6 to TRBJ2-1; D unresolved. Trimming left V 0 bases short and J 3 bases short, with 6 bases between. Germline lookup yields CDR1 MNHNY and CDR2 SVGAGI (reference sequence). CDR3 length: 14 residues. The CDR3 is CASSYSTSYNEQFF. Written as DNA, the CDR3 is TGTGCCAGCAGTTACTCCACCAGCTACAATGAGCAGTTCTTC.

The V gene is TRBV7-3, the J gene TRBJ2-3, with 8 bases lining up with TRBD2. Germline values: CDR1 SGHTA, CDR2 FQGTGA. The CDR3 contains 16 residues. V lost 4 bases, J lost 1 base, and 7 bases stayed unmatched. CDR3 DNA sequence: TGTGCCAGCAGCTCAACTCCGGGACTAGGCACAGATACGCAGTATTTT. Translated: CASSSTPGLGTDTQYF.

V and J are TRBV18 and TRBJ1-5, with 10 bases lining up with TRBD1. The CDR3 has 16 residues. Losses at the gene ends were 5 bases for V and 4 bases for J; bases not matched to a gene: 8. Germline CDR1 reads KGHSH; CDR2 reads LQKENI. CDR3: CASSSGQGFLNQPQHF. CDR3 nucleotides: TGTGCCAGCTCATCGGGACAGGGGTTTCTAAATCAGCCCCAGCATTTT.

This clone was picked up a small number of times. The V gene is TRBV28, the J gene TRBJ2-7; D uncertain. The CDR3 length is 15 residues. Trimming took off 5 bases at V and 3 bases at J, with 17 bases between the two ends. In germline, CDR1 is MDHEN, CDR2 SYDVKM. CDR3 in amino acids: CASSPTGYRDYEQYV. The DNA of the CDR3 is TGTGCCAGCAGTCCTACCGGGTACCGAGACTACGAGCAGTACGTC.

This chain links TRBV7-9 with TRBJ2-7, with unresolved D. The CDR3 is 12 residues long. Trimming left V 1 base short and J 7 bases short, with 8 bases between. Germline V gives CDR1 SEHNR, CDR2 FQNEAQ (reference sequence). CDR3 sequence: CASSLVVGEQYV. CDR3 sequence (DNA): TGTGCCAGCAGCTTAGTAGTCGGGGAGCAGTACGTC.

The chain links TRBV5-1 to TRBJ1-2; D is unresolved. CDR3 length: 14 amino acids. Germline CDR1 is SGHRS and CDR2 is YFSETQ. Deletions cut 5 bases from V and 0 bases from J, with 11 bases between. Written as DNA, the CDR3 is TGCGCCAGCAGTCAGACACGAACTAACTATGGCTACACCTTC. Amino acids: CASSQTRTNYGYTF.

The J gene is TRBJ1-6, the V gene TRBV2; D is perhaps TRBD1 (6 bases). Germline lookup yields CDR1 SNHLY and CDR2 FYNNEI. Trimming cost V 8 bases and J 6 bases, with 11 bases left between them. This CDR3 is 13 amino acids long. The CDR3 loop is CASQDSTNSPLHF. The CDR3 nucleotides are TGTGCCAGCCAGGACAGTACTAATTCACCCCTCCACTTT.